The entry below describes one T cell receptor beta chain. There are 14 residues in the CDR3. From germline, CDR1 is SQVTM and CDR2 ANQGSEA. V lost 5 bases to trimming and J lost 0 bases, with 10 bases between them. This sample is part of a study of T cell changes during pregnancy in multiple sclerosis. The method was immunoSEQ multiplex PCR; TCRdb's version includes in-frame clones alone and lacks a portion of them. The table has approximately 99,000 clones, approximately 93% seen once. The genes are TRBV29-1 and TRBJ2-2; D might be TRBD1 (6 bases). The sample here was peripheral blood, taken after pregnancy. The source of this sequence is a female donor with multiple sclerosis, enrolled in a pregnancy study. CDR3 sequence (DNA): TGCAGCGTTACCGGGACATCGAACACCGGGGAGCTGTTTTTT. Its translation is CSVTGTSNTGELFF.